This T cell receptor beta chain was found in a study of beta chain features in type 1 diabetes. Whole-study findings and limits: More deletions and fewer insertions at VDJ junctions were found in patients with type 1 diabetes.

The whole isolated RNA underwent reverse transcription, so sequencing captured expressed TCRB transcripts. Sequencing was performed with immunoSEQ multiplex PCR; in TCRdb, only in-frame clones are kept and a portion is missing. Of 350,000 to 450,000 clones listed, approximately 15% are singletons. About this clone: Antigen unknown.

The germline V gene encodes CDR1 GTSNPN and CDR2 SVGIG (reference sequence). This CDR3 has 15 residues. V was pared by 4 bases and J by 2 bases, with 10 bases of the junction left unmatched. The chain joins TRBV30 to TRBJ1-1; TRBD1 matches at 7 bases. Sequences were obtained from naive CD4+ T cells from blood. The TCR comes from a woman between 18 and 29 years old in good health. The CDR3 is CAWIPARGHNTEAFF. The CDR3 nucleotides are TGTGCCTGGATACCAGCGAGGGGGCACAACACTGAAGCTTTCTTT.